Described below is a single T cell receptor beta chain sequence and its context. Its antigen remains unidentified. Sequenced by immunoSEQ multiplex PCR; TCRdb stores in-frame clones only, minus some. The table has about 97,000 clones, about 89% seen once; the top ten hold 6.5% to 8%. The length of the CDR3 is 15 residues. V shed 0 bases and J shed 8 bases, with 16 bases lying between them. From germline, CDR1 is LGHNA and CDR2 YSLEER. This sample was taken from a study of T cell responses to AZD1222 COVID-19 vaccine. Study results and limitations: The sample set comprised mostly white British donors with more females, and clonal diversity was possibly underestimated. Vaccine-associated CD4 TCRs spanned spike, dominant at 160-218 and 743-854.

The TCR sequence derives from an adult in good health. Sample: peripheral blood, taken on day 0 of AZD1222 vaccination. The chain couples TRBV4-3 to TRBJ1-2; TRBD1 is a possible D gene (6 bases). CDR3 sequence (DNA): TGCGCCAGCAGCCAAGATTTCGGGGGGGCGGAAGGCTACACCTTC. It yields the protein CASSQDFGGAEGYTF.